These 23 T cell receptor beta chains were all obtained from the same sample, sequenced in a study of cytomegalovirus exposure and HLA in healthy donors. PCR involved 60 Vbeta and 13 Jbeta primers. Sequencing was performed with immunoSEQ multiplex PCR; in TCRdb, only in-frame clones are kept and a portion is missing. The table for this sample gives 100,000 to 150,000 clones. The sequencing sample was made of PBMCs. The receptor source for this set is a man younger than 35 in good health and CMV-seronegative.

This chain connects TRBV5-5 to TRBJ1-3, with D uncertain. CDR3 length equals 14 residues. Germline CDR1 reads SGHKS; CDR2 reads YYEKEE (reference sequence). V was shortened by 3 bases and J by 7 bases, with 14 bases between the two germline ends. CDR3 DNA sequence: TGTGCCAGCAGCTCCGGGAGATCGTTTAACACCATATATTTT. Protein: CASSSGRSFNTIYF.

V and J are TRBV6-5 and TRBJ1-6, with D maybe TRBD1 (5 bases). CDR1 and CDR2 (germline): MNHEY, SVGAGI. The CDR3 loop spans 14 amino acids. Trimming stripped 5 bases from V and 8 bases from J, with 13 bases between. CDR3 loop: CASSQGFEDSPLHF. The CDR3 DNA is TGTGCCAGCAGTCAGGGTTTTGAGGATTCACCCCTCCACTTT.

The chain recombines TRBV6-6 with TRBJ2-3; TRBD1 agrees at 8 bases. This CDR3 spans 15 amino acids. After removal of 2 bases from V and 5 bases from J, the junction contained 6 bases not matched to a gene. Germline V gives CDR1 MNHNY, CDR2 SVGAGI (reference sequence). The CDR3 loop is CASSYGQGAIDTQYF. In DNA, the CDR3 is TGTGCCAGCAGTTACGGGCAGGGGGCTATAGATACGCAGTATTTT.

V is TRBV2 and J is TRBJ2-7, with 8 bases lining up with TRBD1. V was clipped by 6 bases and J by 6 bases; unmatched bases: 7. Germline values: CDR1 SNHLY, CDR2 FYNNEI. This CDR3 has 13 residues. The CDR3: CASRQTGVAEQYF. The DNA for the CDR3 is TGTGCCAGCAGACAGACAGGGGTGGCCGAGCAGTACTTC.

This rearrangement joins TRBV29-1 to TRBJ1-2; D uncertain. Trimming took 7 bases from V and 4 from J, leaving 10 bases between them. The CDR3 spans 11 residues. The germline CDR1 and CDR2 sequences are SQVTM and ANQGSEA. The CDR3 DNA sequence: TGCAGCGCCCTTTCCGGCTATGGCTACACCTTC. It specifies CSALSGYGYTF. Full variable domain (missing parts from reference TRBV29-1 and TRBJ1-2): SAVISQKPSRDICQRGTSLTIQCQVDSQVTMMFWYRQQPGQSLTLIATANQGSEATYESGFVIDKFPISRPNLTFSTLTVSNMSPEDSSIYLCSALSGYGYTFGSGTRLTVV.

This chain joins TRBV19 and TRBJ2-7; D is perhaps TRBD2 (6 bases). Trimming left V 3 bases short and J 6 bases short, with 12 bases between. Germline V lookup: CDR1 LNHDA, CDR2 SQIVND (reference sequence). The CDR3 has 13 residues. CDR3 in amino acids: CASSIGAGREQYF. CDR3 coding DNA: TGTGCCAGTAGTATTGGGGCGGGGCGCGAGCAGTACTTC.

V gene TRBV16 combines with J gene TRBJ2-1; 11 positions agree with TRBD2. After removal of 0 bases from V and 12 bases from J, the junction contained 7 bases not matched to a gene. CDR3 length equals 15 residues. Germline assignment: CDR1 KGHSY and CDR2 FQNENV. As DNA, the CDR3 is TGTGCCAGCAGCCAATCGACTAGCGGGGCGGAGGGGCAGTTCTTC. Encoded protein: CASSQSTSGAEGQFF.

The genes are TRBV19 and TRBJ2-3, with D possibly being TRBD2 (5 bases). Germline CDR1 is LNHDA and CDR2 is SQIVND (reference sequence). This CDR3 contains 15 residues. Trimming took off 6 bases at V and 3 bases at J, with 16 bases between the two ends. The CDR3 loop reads CASRMGEGRTDTQYF. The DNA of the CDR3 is TGTGCCAGTAGGATGGGTGAGGGCAGGACAGATACGCAGTATTTT.

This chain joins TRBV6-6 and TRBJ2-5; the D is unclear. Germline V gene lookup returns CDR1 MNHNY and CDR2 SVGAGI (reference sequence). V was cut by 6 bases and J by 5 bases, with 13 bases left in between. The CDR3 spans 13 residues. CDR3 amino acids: CASRRHALETQYF. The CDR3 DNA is TGTGCCAGCAGGCGACACGCGTTGGAGACCCAGTACTTC.

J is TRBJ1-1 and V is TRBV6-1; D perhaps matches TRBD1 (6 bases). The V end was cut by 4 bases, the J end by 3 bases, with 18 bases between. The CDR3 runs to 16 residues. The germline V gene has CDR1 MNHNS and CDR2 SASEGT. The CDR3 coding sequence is TGTGCCAGCAGTGCTTGGGGGCGGGGGCTGTACACTGAAGCTTTCTTT. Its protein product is CASSAWGRGLYTEAFF.

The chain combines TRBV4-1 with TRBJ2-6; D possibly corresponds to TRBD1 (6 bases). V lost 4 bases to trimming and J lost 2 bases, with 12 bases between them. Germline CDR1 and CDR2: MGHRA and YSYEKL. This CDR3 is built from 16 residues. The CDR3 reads CASSPAYRAGANVLTF. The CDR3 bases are TGCGCCAGCAGCCCGGCTTACAGGGCTGGGGCCAACGTCCTGACTTTC.

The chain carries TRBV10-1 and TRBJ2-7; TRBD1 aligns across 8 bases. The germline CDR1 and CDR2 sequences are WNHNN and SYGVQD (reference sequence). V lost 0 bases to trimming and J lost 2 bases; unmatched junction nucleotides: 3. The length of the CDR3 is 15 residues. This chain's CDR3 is CASSESDRVTYEQYF. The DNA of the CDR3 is TGCGCCAGCAGTGAGTCGGACAGGGTCACCTACGAGCAGTACTTC.

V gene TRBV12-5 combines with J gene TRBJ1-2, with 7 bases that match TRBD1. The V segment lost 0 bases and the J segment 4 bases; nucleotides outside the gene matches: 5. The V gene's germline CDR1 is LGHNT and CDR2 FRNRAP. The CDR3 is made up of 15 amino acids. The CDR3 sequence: CASGLVQGVSYGYTF. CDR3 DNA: TGTGCTAGTGGTTTGGTCCAGGGGGTGTCCTATGGCTACACCTTC. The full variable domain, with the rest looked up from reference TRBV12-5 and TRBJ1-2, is DARVTQTPRHKVTEMGQEVTMRCQPILGHNTVFWYRQTMMQGLELLAYFRNRAPLDDSGMPKDRFSAEMPDATLATLKIQPSEPRDSAVYFCASGLVQGVSYGYTFGSGTRLTVV.

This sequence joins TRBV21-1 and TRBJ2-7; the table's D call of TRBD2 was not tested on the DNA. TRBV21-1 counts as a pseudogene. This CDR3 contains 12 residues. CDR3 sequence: CASSKGGYEQYF. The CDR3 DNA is TGTGCCAGCAGCAAAGGAGGTTACGAGCAGTACTTC.

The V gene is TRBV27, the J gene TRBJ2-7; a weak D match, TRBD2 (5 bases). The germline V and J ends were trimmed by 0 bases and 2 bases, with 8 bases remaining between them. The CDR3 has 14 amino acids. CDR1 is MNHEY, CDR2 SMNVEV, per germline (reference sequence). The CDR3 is CASSLSSGTYEQYF. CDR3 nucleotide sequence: TGTGCCAGCAGTTTATCGAGCGGAACCTACGAGCAGTACTTC.

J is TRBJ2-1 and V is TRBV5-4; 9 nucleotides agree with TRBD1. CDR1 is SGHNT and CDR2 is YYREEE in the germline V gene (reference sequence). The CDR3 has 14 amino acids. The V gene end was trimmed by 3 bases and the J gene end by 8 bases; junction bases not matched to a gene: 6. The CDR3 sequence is CASSSGTGRDEQFF. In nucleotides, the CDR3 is TGTGCCAGCAGCTCCGGGACAGGGCGCGATGAGCAGTTCTTC.

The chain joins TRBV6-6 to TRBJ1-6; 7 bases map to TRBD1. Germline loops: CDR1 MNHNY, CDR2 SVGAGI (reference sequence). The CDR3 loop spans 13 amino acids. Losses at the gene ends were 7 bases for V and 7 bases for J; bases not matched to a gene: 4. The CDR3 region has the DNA TGTGCCAGCACCGGGACAGAGAATTCACCCCTCCACTTT. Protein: CASTGTENSPLHF.

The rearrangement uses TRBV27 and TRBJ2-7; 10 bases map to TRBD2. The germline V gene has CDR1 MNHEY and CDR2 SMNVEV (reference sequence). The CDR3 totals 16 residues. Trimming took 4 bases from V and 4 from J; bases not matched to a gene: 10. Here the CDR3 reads CASSSQTSGFHYEQYF. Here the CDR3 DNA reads TGTGCCAGCAGTTCCCAGACTAGCGGGTTCCATTACGAGCAGTACTTC.

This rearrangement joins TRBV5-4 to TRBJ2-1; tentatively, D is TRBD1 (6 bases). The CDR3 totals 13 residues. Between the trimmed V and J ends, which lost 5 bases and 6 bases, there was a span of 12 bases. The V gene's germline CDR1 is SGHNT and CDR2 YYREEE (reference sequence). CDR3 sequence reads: CASRTDSFNEQFF. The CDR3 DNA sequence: TGTGCCAGCAGAACGGACAGTTTCAATGAGCAGTTCTTC.

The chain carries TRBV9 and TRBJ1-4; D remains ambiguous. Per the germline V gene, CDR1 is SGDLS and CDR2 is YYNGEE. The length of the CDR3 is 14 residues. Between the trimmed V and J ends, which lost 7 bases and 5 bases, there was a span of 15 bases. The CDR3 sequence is CASGRGNSNEKLFF. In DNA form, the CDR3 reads TGTGCCAGCGGTCGGGGAAACTCCAATGAAAAACTGTTTTTT.

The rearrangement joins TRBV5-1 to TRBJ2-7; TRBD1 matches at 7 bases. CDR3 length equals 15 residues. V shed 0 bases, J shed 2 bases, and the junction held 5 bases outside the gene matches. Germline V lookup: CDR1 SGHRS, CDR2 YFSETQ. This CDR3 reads CASSLVRGPPYEQYF. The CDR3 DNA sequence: TGCGCCAGCAGCTTGGTTAGGGGGCCCCCCTACGAGCAGTACTTC.

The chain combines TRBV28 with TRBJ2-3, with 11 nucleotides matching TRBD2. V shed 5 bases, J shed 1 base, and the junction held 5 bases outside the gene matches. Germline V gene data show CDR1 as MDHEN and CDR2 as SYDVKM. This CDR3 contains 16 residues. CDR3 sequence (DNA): TGTGCCAGCAGTGACGAACTAGCGGGAGGCACAGATACGCAGTATTTT. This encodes CASSDELAGGTDTQYF.

The DNA for the CDR3 is TGTGCCAGAAGCGCGGGACAGGGGGGGACTGAAGCTTTCTTT. Amino acid sequence: CARSAGQGGTEAFF. This chain uses TRBV5-3 with TRBJ1-1; 11 positions agree with TRBD1. TRBV5-3 qualifies as an ORF whose function is uncertain. The length of the CDR3 is 14 residues. The trim removed 4 bases at V and 5 bases at J, leaving 4 bases unmatched.